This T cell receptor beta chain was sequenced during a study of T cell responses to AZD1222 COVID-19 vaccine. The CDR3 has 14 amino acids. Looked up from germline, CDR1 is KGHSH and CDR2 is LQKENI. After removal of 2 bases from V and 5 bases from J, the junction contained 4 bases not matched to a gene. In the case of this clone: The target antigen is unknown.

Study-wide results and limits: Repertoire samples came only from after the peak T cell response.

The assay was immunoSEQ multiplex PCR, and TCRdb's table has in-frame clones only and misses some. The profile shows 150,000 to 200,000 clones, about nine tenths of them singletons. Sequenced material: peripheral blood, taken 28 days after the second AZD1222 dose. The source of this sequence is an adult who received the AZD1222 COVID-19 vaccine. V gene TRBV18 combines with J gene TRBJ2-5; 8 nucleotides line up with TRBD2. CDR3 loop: CASSPGTSTETQYF. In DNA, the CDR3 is TGTGCCAGCTCACCAGGGACTAGTACGGAGACCCAGTACTTC.